Shown below are 26 T cell receptor beta chains from a single sample sequenced in a study of blood T cell repertoires in COVID-19. Method: immunoSEQ multiplex PCR; TCRdb's copy keeps in-frame clones and lacks some. In the table there are over 300,000 clones, roughly nine tenths of which are singletons. Source material: peripheral blood. The source of these receptors is a man between 35 and 55 years old with acute or convalescent COVID-19.

The chain couples TRBV12-3 or TRBV12-4 to TRBJ1-5; D ambiguous. This CDR3 comprises 12 residues. V was pared by 7 bases and J by 5 bases, with 9 bases between. DNA of the CDR3: TGTGCCAGCACCCAGAGGGATCAGCCCCAGCATTTT. This sequence encodes CASTQRDQPQHF.

The V and J genes are TRBV19 and TRBJ2-5, with TRBD2 identical over 13 bases. J lost 1 base, V lost 1 base, and 3 bases had no gene match. The CDR3 contains 17 residues. Per the germline V gene, CDR1 is LNHDA and CDR2 is SQIVND (reference sequence). In DNA, the CDR3 is TGTGCCAGTAGTATAGGACTAGCGGGGGGAATCCAAGAGACCCAGTACTTC. It translates to CASSIGLAGGIQETQYF.

Only a few counts were recorded for this clone. The CDR3 bases are TGTGCCAGTAGTACCGGGACAGGGGTGGTTAGGGACACTGAAGCTTTCTTT. Protein sequence: CASSTGTGVVRDTEAFF. The J gene is TRBJ1-1, the V gene TRBV19, with 10 bases fitting TRBD1. The CDR3 loop spans 17 amino acids. Germline CDR1 LNHDA, CDR2 SQIVND (reference sequence). V was clipped by 4 bases and J by 3 bases; unmatched bases: 11.

The chain employs TRBV5-1 and TRBJ1-2; D is uncertain. The V gene's germline CDR1 is SGHRS and CDR2 YFSETQ. There are 12 residues in the CDR3. V shed 1 base and J shed 6 bases, with 7 bases lying between them. The CDR3: CASSLYADGYTF. CDR3 DNA: TGCGCCAGCAGCTTGTACGCGGATGGCTACACCTTC.

This clone was counted between two and nine times. The chain uses TRBV18 and TRBJ1-1; TRBD1 matches at 7 bases. This CDR3 has 15 residues. Germline CDR1 reads KGHSH; CDR2 reads LQKENI. V dropped 4 bases and J dropped 1; count of bases not matched to a gene: 6. The CDR3 DNA sequence: TGTGCCAGCTCACTCCGGACAGGAGAGAACACTGAAGCTTTCTTT. Amino acids: CASSLRTGENTEAFF.

The V call is TRBV27, the J call TRBJ1-6, with D hard to call. This CDR3 region has 15 residues. CDR1 is MNHEY and CDR2 is SMNVEV in the germline V gene (reference sequence). The germline V and J ends were trimmed by 2 bases and 0 bases, with 5 bases remaining between them. The CDR3 loop reads CASSLASSYNSPLHF. DNA for the CDR3: TGTGCCAGCAGTTTAGCGAGCTCCTATAATTCACCCCTCCACTTT.

This sequence joins TRBV7-6 and TRBJ2-3; 7 bases map to TRBD2. The CDR3 has 17 amino acids. Looked up from germline, CDR1 is SGHVS and CDR2 is FNYEAQ. V was pared by 4 bases and J by 3 bases, with 13 bases of the junction left unmatched. CDR3 sequence: CASSYLPGEGRTDTQYF. CDR3 sequence (DNA): TGTGCCAGCAGCTACCTCCCGGGGGAGGGAAGGACAGATACGCAGTATTTT.

DNA for the CDR3: TGTGCCAGCTCACAAGAGACAGGGAACGTTGGAGACGAGCAGTACTTC. Amino acids: CASSQETGNVGDEQYF. The chain has TRBV18 and TRBJ2-7, with TRBD1 matching over 7 bases. CDR1 and CDR2 from the germline V gene are KGHSH and LQKENI. The CDR3 consists of 16 residues. V lost 4 bases and J lost 5; bases outside the gene matches: 14.

J is TRBJ1-5 and V is TRBV5-8; 7 bases agree with TRBD1. The germline CDR1 and CDR2 sequences are SGHTS and YDEGEE. The ends lost 3 bases at V and 6 bases at J; junction bases unmatched: 6. This CDR3 comprises 14 residues. The chain's CDR3 is CASSYRQGLQPQHF. For the CDR3, the DNA is TGTGCCAGCAGCTACCGACAGGGCCTTCAGCCCCAGCATTTT. Together with reference TRBV5-8 and TRBJ1-5, the CDR3 gives the full variable domain: EAGVTQSPTHLIKTRGQQATLRCSPISGHTSVYWYQQALGLGLQFLLWYDEGEERNRGNFPPRFSGRQFPNYSSELNVNALELEDSALYLCASSYRQGLQPQHFGDGTRLSIL.

The rearrangement links TRBV28 to TRBJ2-1, with D maybe TRBD2 (7 bases). V shed 8 bases and J shed 5 bases, with 22 bases lying between them. There are 16 residues in the CDR3. Germline V gives CDR1 MDHEN, CDR2 SYDVKM. Written as DNA, the CDR3 is TGTGCCAGCGGAAGAAGGGGGAGCGGGGTTCACAATGAGCAGTTCTTC. Its protein is CASGRRGSGVHNEQFF.

The chain combines TRBV19 with TRBJ1-4; maybe TRBD1 (6 bases). The CDR3 runs 13 residues. V lost 2 bases to trimming and J lost 9 bases, with 10 bases between them. Germline values: CDR1 LNHDA, CDR2 SQIVND (reference sequence). CDR3 sequence (DNA): TGTGCCAGTAGTATAACAGGGACCCAAAAACTGTTTTTT. Translation gives CASSITGTQKLFF.

V and J are TRBV5-1 and TRBJ1-2; 7 nucleotides align to TRBD1. Germline CDR1 reads SGHRS; CDR2 reads YFSETQ. This CDR3 has 15 amino acids. The J segment lost 4 bases and the V segment lost 2 bases, leaving 8 bases of the junction unmatched. DNA for the CDR3: TGCGCCAGCAGCTTACTATTACAGGGGACCTATGGCTACACCTTC. This sequence encodes CASSLLLQGTYGYTF.

The chain combines TRBV19 with TRBJ2-7; 8 nucleotides align to TRBD1. CDR3 length: 15 amino acids. The J segment lost 0 bases and the V segment lost 5 bases, leaving 6 bases of the junction unmatched. Germline assignment: CDR1 LNHDA and CDR2 SQIVND (reference sequence). The CDR3 sequence is CASSFGQGYSYEQYF. In nucleotides, the CDR3 is TGTGCCAGTAGTTTCGGACAGGGCTACTCCTACGAGCAGTACTTC. The variable domain in full, completed from reference TRBV19 and TRBJ2-7, reads DGGITQSPKYLFRKEGQNVTLSCEQNLNHDAMYWYRQDPGQGLRLIYYSQIVNDFQKGDIAEGYSVSREKKESFPLTVTSAQKNPTAFYLCASSFGQGYSYEQYFGPGTRLTVT.

This clone was counted once. The J gene is TRBJ2-1, the V gene TRBV5-1; tentatively, D is TRBD1 (6 bases). V lost 10 bases, J lost 4 bases, and 9 bases lay in between. The length of the CDR3 is 11 residues. In germline, CDR1 is SGHRS, CDR2 YFSETQ. CDR3 nucleotides: TGCGCCTCACAGGGATACAATGAGCAGTTCTTC. Its translation: CASQGYNEQFF.

The V gene is TRBV5-1, the J gene TRBJ2-2, with D perhaps TRBD1 (6 bases). Deletions cut 4 bases from V and 2 bases from J, with 21 bases between. CDR1 and CDR2 (germline): SGHRS, YFSETQ. The CDR3 sequence is 18 residues long. For the CDR3, the DNA is TGCGCCAGCAGCCACCTTCCATTGGGGGCCTCAAACACCGGGGAGCTGTTTTTT. As protein: CASSHLPLGASNTGELFF. The full variable domain, in which reference TRBV5-1 and TRBJ2-2 provide the parts outside the CDR3, is KAGVTQTPRYLIKTRGQQVTLSCSPISGHRSVSWYQQTPGQGLQFLFEYFSETQRNKGNFPGRFSGRQFSNSRSEMNVSTLELGDSALYLCASSHLPLGASNTGELFFGEGSRLTVL.

This chain links TRBV3-1 (or the pseudogene TRBV3-2) with TRBJ1-1; 7 nucleotides line up with TRBD1. V was pared by 0 bases and J by 0 bases, with 1 base of the junction left unmatched. Germline loops: CDR1 LGHDT, CDR2 YNNKEL (reference sequence). The CDR3 has 15 residues. The CDR3 nucleotides are TGTGCCAGCAGCCAAGAGGGACAGCTGAACACTGAAGCTTTCTTT. It yields the protein CASSQEGQLNTEAFF.

This chain links TRBV6-4 with TRBJ2-2; a possible D gene is TRBD1 (5 bases). The CDR3 spans 15 residues. Trimming pared 3 bases from V and 4 bases from J, leaving 12 bases between. CDR1 and CDR2 from the germline V gene are MRHNA and SNTAGT. CDR3: CASSEGPESTGELFF. DNA of the CDR3: TGTGCCAGCAGTGAGGGGCCCGAAAGCACCGGGGAGCTGTTTTTT.

This chain joins TRBV19 and TRBJ2-1; TRBD1 aligns across 7 bases. Germline V gene lookup returns CDR1 LNHDA and CDR2 SQIVND (reference sequence). This CDR3 comprises 15 residues. V lost 2 bases to trimming and J lost 7 bases; unmatched junction nucleotides: 8. The CDR3 coding sequence is TGTGCCAGTAGTATATCGTACAGGGGAAGTAATGAGCAGTTCTTC. Its protein product is CASSISYRGSNEQFF. The complete variable domain, with remaining parts taken from reference TRBV19 and TRBJ2-1, reads DGGITQSPKYLFRKEGQNVTLSCEQNLNHDAMYWYRQDPGQGLRLIYYSQIVNDFQKGDIAEGYSVSREKKESFPLTVTSAQKNPTAFYLCASSISYRGSNEQFFGPGTRLTVL.

In its sample, this clone was seen a few times. This rearrangement joins TRBV5-8 to TRBJ2-1; 11 bases match TRBD2. CDR1 SGHTS and CDR2 YDEGEE come from the germline V gene. This CDR3 spans 15 amino acids. With 0 bases clipped from V and 11 bases from J, the junction kept 7 bases outside the gene matches. This CDR3 reads CASSLGGTSGAQQFF. In DNA, the CDR3 is TGTGCCAGCAGCTTGGGGGGGACTAGCGGCGCTCAGCAGTTCTTC.

The V gene is TRBV7-9, the J gene TRBJ1-1, with TRBD1 identical over 8 bases. Germline CDR1 reads SEHNR; CDR2 reads FQNEAQ (reference sequence). The CDR3 consists of 15 residues. V was pared by 3 bases and J by 3 bases, with 6 bases of the junction left unmatched. The CDR3 protein is CASSFTGGPDTEAFF. In DNA, the CDR3 is TGTGCCAGCAGCTTTACAGGGGGGCCGGACACTGAAGCTTTCTTT. Together with reference TRBV7-9 and TRBJ1-1, the CDR3 gives the full variable domain: DTGVSQNPRHKITKRGQNVTFRCDPISEHNRLYWYRQTLGQGPEFLTYFQNEAQLEKSRLLSDRFSAERPKGSFSTLEIQRTEQGDSAMYLCASSFTGGPDTEAFFGQGTRLTVV.

The chain has TRBV6-5 and TRBJ2-1, with D possibly matching TRBD2 (6 bases). This CDR3 region has 14 residues. Trimming stripped 7 bases from V and 2 bases from J, with 12 bases between. Germline V gene lookup returns CDR1 MNHEY and CDR2 SVGAGI. CDR3 coding DNA: TGTGCCAGCAACCGGGGGTACCCCTACAATGAGCAGTTCTTC. Its translation: CASNRGYPYNEQFF.

This chain joins TRBV2 and TRBJ2-2; the match to TRBD2 covers 7 bases. J gave up 1 base and V 5 bases, and 1 base lay outside the gene matches. Germline V gene lookup returns CDR1 SNHLY and CDR2 FYNNEI. The CDR3 is 14 residues long. The CDR3 region has the DNA TGTGCCAGCAGTCGGGGGGAGAACACCGGGGAGCTGTTTTTT. Protein: CASSRGENTGELFF.

This chain joins TRBV7-9 and TRBJ1-2, with D possibly matching TRBD1 (6 bases). The CDR3 has 14 amino acids. V lost 5 bases to trimming and J lost 5 bases, with 15 bases between them. From germline, CDR1 is SEHNR and CDR2 FQNEAQ (reference sequence). The CDR3 sequence is CASSRQGSGYGYTF. The CDR3 coding sequence is TGTGCCAGCAGCCGTCAGGGGAGCGGTTATGGCTACACCTTC. The full variable domain, in which reference TRBV7-9 and TRBJ1-2 provide the parts outside the CDR3, is DTGVSQNPRHKITKRGQNVTFRCDPISEHNRLYWYRQTLGQGPEFLTYFQNEAQLEKSRLLSDRFSAERPKGSFSTLEIQRTEQGDSAMYLCASSRQGSGYGYTFGSGTRLTVV.

The chain combines TRBV10-3 with TRBJ1-2, with D unclear. Trimming left V 10 bases short and J 4 bases short, with 13 bases between. Germline assignment: CDR1 ENHRY and CDR2 SYGVKD. CDR3 size: 12 residues. The CDR3 DNA is TGTGCCACGATGAAAACTCCCTATGGCTACACCTTC. Its translation is CATMKTPYGYTF.

This chain connects TRBV12-3 or TRBV12-4 to TRBJ2-7, with no clear D. There are 13 residues in the CDR3. Trimming left V 6 bases short and J 0 bases short, with 9 bases between. For the CDR3, the DNA is TGTGCCAGCAGCCCTGACTCCTCCTACGAGCAGTACTTC. It yields the protein CASSPDSSYEQYF.

This clone has a single count. CDR3 sequence (DNA): TGTGCCAGCAGTCCCCCCTACACTGAAGCTTTCTTT. It yields the protein CASSPPYTEAFF. The V call is TRBV28, the J call TRBJ1-1, with D uncertain. The germline V gene has CDR1 MDHEN and CDR2 SYDVKM. The CDR3 spans 12 residues. V dropped 5 bases and J dropped 3 bases, with 7 bases sitting between them. Full variable domain (outside the CDR3, taken from reference TRBV28 and TRBJ1-1): DVKVTQSSRYLVKRTGEKVFLECVQDMDHENMFWYRQDPGLGLRLIYFSYDVKMKEKGDIPEGYSVSREKKERFSLILESASTNQTSMYLCASSPPYTEAFFGQGTRLTVV.